Following are 30 T cell receptor beta chains from one sample sequenced in a study of molecular identifiers for immune sequencing clone quantification. One entry per CDR3 protein results from TCRdb running MiXCR on the PCR reads. The sample lists roughly 300,000 distinct CDR3 sequences; 24% were seen once. The sequencing sample was made of naive CD8+ T cells from blood, with Jurkat cell RNA spiked in. Subset defined: FACS-sorted CD8+CD4-CCR7+CD45RA+ naive T cells. The receptor set was obtained from a human donor in good health. Some libraries in this study had Jurkat cell RNA spiked in.

This chain uses TRBV20-1 with TRBJ2-7; possibly TRBD2 for D (6 bases). Looked up from germline, CDR1 is DFQATT and CDR2 is SNEGSKA (reference sequence). The CDR3 is 13 amino acids. V was cut by 2 bases and J by 2 bases, with 10 bases left in between. The CDR3 nucleotides are TGCAGTGCTAGAAATGGAGGGCCCTACGAGCAGTACTTC. Protein product: CSARNGGPYEQYF.

The chain's CDR3 is CATSSRASDMYNEQFF. The CDR3 DNA reads TGTGCCACCAGCAGTCGGGCTAGCGATATGTACAATGAGCAGTTCTTC. This chain uses TRBV15 with TRBJ2-1, with D perhaps matching TRBD2 (6 bases). The V and J ends lost 3 bases and 4 bases respectively, with 16 bases between them. This CDR3 contains 16 residues. Germline assignment: CDR1 LNHNV and CDR2 YYDKDF (reference sequence).

Concerning this clonotype itself: Possible read error: a much larger clone is one base away. J is TRBJ2-5 and V is TRBV29-1, with 9 nucleotides matching TRBD2. Germline CDR1 SQVTM, CDR2 ANQGSEA. Unmatched junction bases numbered 11, after V lost 5 bases and J lost 7 bases. The CDR3 has 14 residues. DNA for the CDR3: TGCAGCGTTCTCTCTAGCGGGATCTACGTGACCCAGTACTTC. This encodes CSVLSSGIYVTQYF.

The rearrangement links TRBV12-3 or TRBV12-4 to TRBJ1-1; D unclear. Trimming removed 5 bases from V and 10 bases from J, with 17 bases in between. This CDR3 has 13 amino acids. The CDR3 reads CASSPVRGLIAFF. The CDR3 DNA reads as TGTGCCAGCAGTCCAGTTCGTGGGCTCATAGCTTTCTTT.

This chain joins TRBV18 and TRBJ2-2; D could derive from TRBD1 or TRBD2 (5 bases each). Trimming took off 5 bases at V and 1 base at J, with 11 bases between the two ends. The CDR3 length is 15 residues. Germline V gene data show CDR1 as KGHSH and CDR2 as LQKENI. The CDR3 sequence is CASSFEGMNTGELFF. CDR3 DNA: TGTGCCAGCTCATTTGAGGGGATGAACACCGGGGAGCTGTTTTTT.

The sample holds a few counts of this clonotype. This chain joins TRBV25-1 and TRBJ1-2; TRBD1 agrees at 7 bases. J lost 0 bases, V lost 8 bases, and 18 bases had no gene match. Germline assignment: CDR1 MGHDK and CDR2 SYGVNS. CDR3 size: 18 residues. This CDR3 reads CASADVRDSFLANYGYTF. CDR3 sequence (DNA): TGTGCCAGCGCCGACGTGAGGGACAGCTTCCTAGCTAACTATGGCTACACCTTC.

This chain joins TRBV7-9 and TRBJ1-1; TRBD1 agrees at 7 bases. The J segment lost 1 base and the V segment lost 2 bases, leaving 4 bases of the junction unmatched. The CDR3 has 15 amino acids. Germline V gives CDR1 SEHNR, CDR2 FQNEAQ (reference sequence). The DNA of the CDR3 is TGTGCCAGCAGCTTACCGGGACAGCCGAACACTGAAGCTTTCTTT. Residues: CASSLPGQPNTEAFF.

The rearrangement links TRBV6-6 to TRBJ2-4; no clear D. CDR1 is MNHNY, CDR2 SVGAGI, per germline (reference sequence). This CDR3 is built from 16 residues. The V end was cut by 2 bases, the J end by 7 bases, with 18 bases between. As DNA, the CDR3 is TGTGCCAGCAGTTACCCCGCTGGGTCTGACATTAACATTCAGTACTTC. Amino acid sequence: CASSYPAGSDINIQYF.

The chain uses TRBV24-1 and TRBJ2-2; D unresolved. There are 13 residues in the CDR3. Germline CDR1 KGHDR, CDR2 SFDVKD. Trimming cost V 9 bases and J 3 bases, with 10 bases left between them. CDR3 sequence: CATGRGDTGELFF. The CDR3 coding sequence is TGTGCCACCGGGCGAGGAGACACCGGGGAGCTGTTTTTT.

The chain couples TRBV7-9 to TRBJ1-1, with 7 positions matching TRBD1. J gave up 10 bases and V 4 bases, and 12 bases lay outside the gene matches. The length of the CDR3 is 14 residues. Germline loops: CDR1 SEHNR, CDR2 FQNEAQ (reference sequence). The CDR3 protein is CASSSDRKAPAAFF. Here the CDR3 DNA reads TGTGCCAGCAGCTCGGACAGGAAGGCCCCCGCAGCTTTCTTT.

This clonotype occurred a few times. The chain carries TRBV4-3 and TRBJ1-2; the match to TRBD1 covers 12 bases. Trimming removed 1 base from V and 3 bases from J; junction bases left unmatched: 3. The germline V gene has CDR1 LGHNA and CDR2 YSLEER. The CDR3 runs 16 residues. The CDR3 DNA is TGCGCCAGCAGCCAAGCCGGGACAGGGGGCGACTATGGCTACACCTTC. Protein: CASSQAGTGGDYGYTF.

The V call is TRBV6-1, the J call TRBJ2-2, with D unclear. The CDR3 spans 15 residues. Per germline, CDR1 MNHNS and CDR2 SASEGT. V lost 4 bases and J lost 5, with 14 bases in between. Here the CDR3 reads CASSGLGLGTGELFF. CDR3 sequence (DNA): TGTGCCAGCAGTGGTCTGGGGTTAGGGACCGGGGAGCTGTTTTTT.

The rearrangement links TRBV27 to TRBJ2-7; D unclear. Deletions cut 5 bases from V and 0 bases from J, with 8 bases between. In germline, CDR1 is MNHEY, CDR2 SMNVEV (reference sequence). The CDR3 is 13 amino acids. CDR3 DNA sequence: TGTGCCAGCAGTCCTAATCCCTCCTACGAGCAGTACTTC. The encoded protein is CASSPNPSYEQYF.

This clonotype has a single count. With a much larger clone just one base away, this may be a read error. The chain has TRBV6-2 or TRBV6-3 and TRBJ2-3; D is uncertain. CDR1 is MNHEY and CDR2 is SVGEGT in the germline V gene. CDR3 length equals 12 residues. In nucleotides, the CDR3 is TGTGCCAGCAGTTACCAAACAGATACGCGGTATTTT. This sequence encodes CASSYQTDTRYF.

This clonotype was counted many times. The chain links TRBV7-6 to TRBJ2-5; D gene uncertain. The CDR3 is 13 residues long. V was shortened by 1 base and J by 3 bases, with 6 bases between the two germline ends. Germline CDR1 reads SGHVS; CDR2 reads FNYEAQ. CDR3 protein: CASSLEAEETQYF. CDR3 in DNA: TGTGCCAGCAGCTTAGAGGCAGAAGAGACCCAGTACTTC.

This clonotype was observed many times. The chain uses TRBV29-1 and TRBJ1-1; 9 bases match TRBD1. Looked up from germline, CDR1 is SQVTM and CDR2 is ANQGSEA. The CDR3 runs 14 residues. Trimming took 7 bases from V and 4 from J; bases not matched to a gene: 10. The CDR3 here is CSGGTGGWGTEAFF. In DNA, the CDR3 is TGCAGCGGGGGTACAGGGGGCTGGGGCACTGAAGCTTTCTTT.

This clonotype has more than one count but fewer than ten. The CDR3 region has the DNA TGTGCCACCCCAAGGGTGGGAACCTATAATTCACCCCTCCACTTT. Translating gives CATPRVGTYNSPLHF. This rearrangement joins TRBV3-1 to TRBJ1-6; no clear D. This CDR3 comprises 15 residues. Germline V CDR1 and CDR2: LGHDT, YNNKEL (reference sequence). V was cut by 10 bases and J by 2 bases, with 15 bases left in between.

The chain uses TRBV27 and TRBJ2-1; the match to TRBD2 covers 13 bases. This CDR3 spans 17 amino acids. V lost 4 bases and J lost 12; bases outside the gene matches: 15. Germline CDR1 and CDR2: MNHEY and SMNVEV (reference sequence). This chain's CDR3 is CASSSRLAGGIRWGQFF. CDR3 DNA: TGTGCCAGCAGTTCGAGACTAGCGGGGGGTATCCGTTGGGGGCAGTTCTTC.

The V gene is TRBV7-6, the J gene TRBJ2-2; TRBD1 might be the D (5 bases). The CDR3 spans 20 residues. Deletions cut 2 bases from V and 5 bases from J, with 27 bases between. Germline V gene lookup returns CDR1 SGHVS and CDR2 FNYEAQ. CDR3 protein: CASSLYLQGSSVVSTGELFF. The CDR3 nucleotides are TGTGCCAGCAGCTTATATCTTCAGGGAAGTTCAGTGGTTTCGACCGGGGAGCTGTTTTTT.

In the case of this clonotype: Since a much larger clone is just one base distant, this may be a read error. The chain couples TRBV4-3 to TRBJ2-7; unclear D gene. Germline CDR1 LGHNA, CDR2 YSLEER. V lost 2 bases, J lost 2 bases, and 13 bases lay in between. This CDR3 is 15 amino acids long. CDR3 loop: CASSQNPGPPYEQYF. The CDR3 bases are TGCGCCAGCAGCCAAAACCCCGGGCCGCCCTACGAGCAGTACTTC.

This clonotype was found many times. The CDR3 here is CASSLGPGPEFF. The CDR3 DNA reads as TGTGCCAGCAGCTTGGGGCCAGGGCCCGAGTTCTTC. This rearrangement joins TRBV5-4 to TRBJ2-1, with a tentative D call TRBD1 (5 bases). Germline V gene sequence: CDR1 SGHNT, CDR2 YYREEE (reference sequence). V lost 0 bases to trimming and J lost 14 bases, with 12 bases between them. The CDR3 length is 12 residues.

The genes are TRBV27 and TRBJ1-1; D unclear. CDR3 length equals 14 residues. Trimming took off 2 bases at V and 1 base at J, with 8 bases between the two ends. The germline V gene has CDR1 MNHEY and CDR2 SMNVEV (reference sequence). Here the CDR3 reads CASSLNGPNTEAFF. DNA of the CDR3: TGTGCCAGCAGTTTAAACGGACCGAACACTGAAGCTTTCTTT.

The chain is built from TRBV19 and TRBJ2-7; 9 bases fit TRBD1. V trimming: 3 bases; J trimming: 2 bases; junction bases outside the gene matches: 5. CDR3 length equals 15 residues. Germline assignment: CDR1 LNHDA and CDR2 SQIVND (reference sequence). The CDR3 loop reads CASSISTGGTYEQYF. The CDR3 bases are TGTGCCAGTAGTATTTCGACAGGGGGAACCTACGAGCAGTACTTC.

The chain joins TRBV5-6 to TRBJ1-2; 9 bases line up with TRBD1. V dropped 4 bases and J dropped 7; count of bases not matched to a gene: 14. The germline CDR1 and CDR2 sequences are SGHDT and YYEEEE. This CDR3 has 16 amino acids. The CDR3 DNA is TGTGCCAGCAGCCGGGCCGGGACAGGGTTACCCACTGGCTACACCTTC. Translation gives CASSRAGTGLPTGYTF. Variable domain in full (rest from reference TRBV5-6 and TRBJ1-2): DAGVTQSPTHLIKTRGQQVTLRCSPKSGHDTVSWYQQALGQGPQFIFQYYEEEERQRGNFPDRFSGHQFPNYSSELNVNALLLGDSALYLCASSRAGTGLPTGYTFGSGTRLTVV.

This clonotype was detected a few times. The chain has TRBV4-3 and TRBJ1-1; D remains unclear. Germline V CDR1 and CDR2: LGHNA, YSLEER. V was pared by 1 base and J by 5 bases, with 14 bases between. The CDR3 consists of 15 residues. CDR3 in amino acids: CASSQGVSGSTEAFF. The CDR3, as DNA: TGCGCCAGCAGCCAAGGTGTTTCTGGGAGTACTGAAGCTTTCTTT.

This clonotype was found a few times. The rearrangement uses TRBV27 and TRBJ2-1; D possibly uses TRBD1 or TRBD2 (5 bases each). This CDR3 is built from 13 residues. Germline V CDR1 and CDR2: MNHEY, SMNVEV (reference sequence). Between the trimmed V and J ends, which lost 2 bases and 6 bases, there was a span of 8 bases. CDR3 amino acids: CASSLQGTNEQFF. In DNA form, the CDR3 reads TGTGCCAGCAGTTTACAAGGGACCAATGAGCAGTTCTTC.

The table lists this clonotype with a few counts. The chain joins TRBV9 to TRBJ2-7; D gene unclear. The CDR3 extends over 14 amino acids. Germline-derived CDR1 and CDR2 are SGDLS and YYNGEE. V lost 4 bases and J 0 bases, leaving 11 bases between the germline ends. The CDR3 region is CASSPGPASYEQYF. CDR3 nucleotides: TGTGCCAGCAGCCCAGGCCCTGCCTCCTACGAGCAGTACTTC. Full variable domain (missing parts from reference TRBV9 and TRBJ2-7): DSGVTQTPKHLITATGQRVTLRCSPRSGDLSVYWYQQSLDQGLQFLIQYYNGEERAKGNILERFSAQQFPDLHSELNLSSLELGDSALYFCASSPGPASYEQYFGPGTRLTVT.

The J gene is TRBJ1-5, the V gene TRBV20-1, with 9 positions matching TRBD1. This CDR3 spans 13 amino acids. After removal of 5 bases from V and 5 bases from J, the junction contained 4 bases not matched to a gene. Germline V gene lookup returns CDR1 DFQATT and CDR2 SNEGSKA (reference sequence). In DNA, the CDR3 is TGCAGTGCTGCGGGACAGGGTTATCAGCCCCAGCATTTT. It translates to CSAAGQGYQPQHF.

This clonotype was seen a handful of times. CDR3 amino acids: CASTGQGYEKLFF. CDR3 DNA sequence: TGTGCCAGCACGGGACAGGGGTATGAAAAACTGTTTTTT. V and J are TRBV28 and TRBJ1-4, with 10 bases fitting TRBD1. Germline V gene sequence: CDR1 MDHEN, CDR2 SYDVKM. Losses at the gene ends were 7 bases for V and 6 bases for J; bases not matched to a gene: 2. The length of the CDR3 is 13 residues.

This clonotype showed up many times. The gene calls are TRBV6-5 and TRBJ2-5; D may be TRBD1 (6 bases). Between the trimmed V and J ends, which lost 0 bases and 5 bases, there was a span of 13 bases. Germline V gene sequence: CDR1 MNHEY, CDR2 SVGAGI. The CDR3 is 15 residues long. CDR3 in amino acids: CASSYSINRAETQYF. The CDR3 region has the DNA TGTGCCAGCAGTTACTCGATCAACAGGGCGGAGACCCAGTACTTC.